Listed below are T cell receptor beta chains from one sample, sequenced in a study of cytomegalovirus exposure and HLA in healthy donors. The assay was immunoSEQ multiplex PCR, and TCRdb's table has in-frame clones only and misses some. Of 200,000 to 250,000 clones detected, about 83% appear once; the ten largest clones hold about a tenth. The sample comprised PBMCs. The receptors were sampled from a woman in her 50s in good health and CMV-seropositive. Each CDR3 is given with its conserved first and last residue. The D gene is left open where the match is weak.

d_gene: TRBD2
v_gene: TRBV11-2
CDR3aa: CASSRDTTSDTGELFF

d_gene: TRBD2
v_gene: TRBV7-9
CDR3aa: CASSPGLAGGEETQYF

d_gene: .
v_gene: TRBV7-9
CDR3aa: CASSPGAITGELFF

d_gene: TRBD1
v_gene: TRBV5-6
CDR3aa: CASSLARTGKETQYF

d_gene: .
v_gene: TRBV6-1
CDR3aa: CASSWQGAYNEQFF

d_gene: .
v_gene: TRBV6-6
CDR3aa: CASSYLENSPLHF

d_gene: .
v_gene: TRBV10-3
CDR3aa: CAISRSGVNTEAFF

d_gene: .
v_gene: TRBV10-2
CDR3aa: CASSVDRSSGNTIYF

d_gene: TRBD1
v_gene: TRBV27
CDR3aa: CASSLSPPGQTNTEAFF

d_gene: TRBD1
v_gene: TRBV6-5
CDR3aa: CASSEGTGHSPLHF

d_gene: .
v_gene: TRBV5-6
CDR3aa: CASSSDPGGGPGFF

d_gene: .
v_gene: TRBV28
CDR3aa: CASSLGVTGISYEQYF

d_gene: .
v_gene: TRBV7-9
CDR3aa: CATRGGTDTQYF

d_gene: TRBD2
v_gene: TRBV9
CDR3aa: CASSPGTSGGGEQYF

d_gene: TRBD2
v_gene: TRBV4-1
CDR3aa: CASSPGTTPGNEQFF

d_gene: TRBD1
v_gene: TRBV6-1
CDR3aa: CASRVGQGVYEQYF

d_gene: TRBD2
v_gene: TRBV6-6
CDR3aa: CASSYNSGTEAYEQYF

d_gene: .
v_gene: TRBV27
CDR3aa: CASSLSVSNQPQHF

d_gene: .
v_gene: TRBV11-3
CDR3aa: CASSSGGTSTDTQYF

d_gene: .
v_gene: TRBV28
CDR3aa: CASSSGGIGETQYF

d_gene: TRBD1
v_gene: TRBV6-1
CDR3aa: CASSNRDRGYEQFF

d_gene: .
v_gene: TRBV30
CDR3aa: CAWRRGRGTDTQYF

d_gene: TRBD1
v_gene: TRBV7-9
CDR3aa: CASSGQGRRAFF

d_gene: .
v_gene: TRBV7-2
CDR3aa: CASTHTRGNTEAFF

d_gene: .
v_gene: TRBV2
CDR3aa: CASSRQRSNQPQHF

d_gene: .
v_gene: TRBV30
CDR3aa: CAWRGRVTEAFF

d_gene: .
v_gene: TRBV4-2
CDR3aa: CASSQEIGGAGTNEKLFF

d_gene: .
v_gene: TRBV11-3
CDR3aa: CASSLESGSTEAFF

d_gene: TRBD2
v_gene: TRBV6-5
CDR3aa: CASSSGGAVTDTQYF

d_gene: TRBD1
v_gene: TRBV5-1
CDR3aa: CASSDDRVNTEAFF

d_gene: TRBD1
v_gene: TRBV7-9
CDR3aa: CASRGQLLNGYTF

d_gene: .
v_gene: TRBV7-6
CDR3aa: CASSLAGEGGELFF

d_gene: TRBD1
v_gene: TRBV7-3
CDR3aa: CASSQRGQTEAFF

d_gene: .
v_gene: TRBV18
CDR3aa: CASSPYVTQGPLAGNTIYF

d_gene: .
v_gene: TRBV5-1
CDR3aa: CASSPPLQGSNTGELFF

d_gene: .
v_gene: TRBV7-9
CDR3aa: CASSLVQNTGELFF

d_gene: TRBD1
v_gene: TRBV6-5
CDR3aa: CASRRQGLGQPQHF

d_gene: .
v_gene: TRBV5-1
CDR3aa: CASSLMTATNEKLFF

d_gene: TRBD1
v_gene: TRBV29-1
CDR3aa: CSVVLSQGAISGYTF

d_gene: TRBD1
v_gene: TRBV28
CDR3aa: CASSPDRDPSSYNSPLHF

d_gene: .
v_gene: TRBV30
CDR3aa: CAWSVSFGYTF

d_gene: TRBD1
v_gene: TRBV12-5
CDR3aa: CASGLTTGNSPLHF

d_gene: .
v_gene: TRBV7-6
CDR3aa: CASSLLSGRTTGELFF

d_gene: .
v_gene: TRBV7-9
CDR3aa: CASSWTANSPLHF

d_gene: TRBD1
v_gene: TRBV15
CDR3aa: CATSRAGTGGGYEQYF

d_gene: TRBD2
v_gene: TRBV5-5
CDR3aa: CASSLGASGGMDTQYF

d_gene: TRBD2
v_gene: TRBV7-9
CDR3aa: CASDDSIRGGALNEQFF

d_gene: .
v_gene: TRBV1
CDR3aa: CTSSQDKRGIQETQYF

d_gene: TRBD2
v_gene: TRBV6-1
CDR3aa: CASSDWTSVNEQFF

d_gene: .
v_gene: TRBV5-8
CDR3aa: CASHRQLSSYEQYF

d_gene: TRBD2
v_gene: TRBV5-5
CDR3aa: CASSSLAGGGTDTQYF

d_gene: .
v_gene: TRBV6-1
CDR3aa: CASREFAGIVNEQYF

d_gene: TRBD1
v_gene: TRBV18
CDR3aa: CASSLGQGGGNTIYF

d_gene: .
v_gene: TRBV5-4
CDR3aa: CASSSLNEKLFF

d_gene: .
v_gene: TRBV4-2
CDR3aa: CASSHREIEARELFF

d_gene: .
v_gene: TRBV30
CDR3aa: CAWSVQVNTEAFF

d_gene: .
v_gene: TRBV5-1
CDR3aa: CASTGLLQANYGYTF

d_gene: TRBD1
v_gene: TRBV7-9
CDR3aa: CSSSLAPGTGVSEAFF

d_gene: TRBD1
v_gene: TRBV30
CDR3aa: CAWSVQGGRRNQPQHF

d_gene: TRBD1
v_gene: TRBV7-2
CDR3aa: CASSPRGTGGGRNQPQHF